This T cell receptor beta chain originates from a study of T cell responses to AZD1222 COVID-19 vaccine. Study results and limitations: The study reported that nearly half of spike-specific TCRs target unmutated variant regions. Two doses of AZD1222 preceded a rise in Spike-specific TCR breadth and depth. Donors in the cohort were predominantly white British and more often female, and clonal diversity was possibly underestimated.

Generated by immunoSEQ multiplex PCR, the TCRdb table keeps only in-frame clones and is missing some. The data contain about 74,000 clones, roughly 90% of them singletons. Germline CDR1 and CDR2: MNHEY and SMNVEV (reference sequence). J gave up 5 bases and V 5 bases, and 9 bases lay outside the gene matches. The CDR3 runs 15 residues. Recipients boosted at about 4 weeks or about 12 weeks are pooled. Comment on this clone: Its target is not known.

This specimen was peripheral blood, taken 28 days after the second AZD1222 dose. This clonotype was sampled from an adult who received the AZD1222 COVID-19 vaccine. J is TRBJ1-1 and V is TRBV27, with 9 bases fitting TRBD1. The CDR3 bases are TGTGCCAGCAGTCCCCTGGGACAGGGTGTAACTGAAGCTTTCTTT. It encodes CASSPLGQGVTEAFF.